A selection of T cell receptor beta chains follows, all from one sample in a study of Ad26.COV2.S vaccination and SARS-CoV-2 variants. TCRdb keeps only in-frame clones here, not all; method: immunoSEQ multiplex PCR. The repertoire includes about 330,000 clones, roughly 90% of them detected once, and about 5% sits in the top ten. Here the sequenced sample was peripheral blood, taken in a trial of Ad26.COV2.S vaccine versus placebo. These receptors were collected from a person aged 18-65 years who received the Ad26.COV2.S COVID-19 vaccine or a placebo. Both conserved end residues are part of each CDR3. Each record gives: J gene, clone size, V gene, D gene, CDR3 protein, CDR3 DNA. A D gene is named only where the DNA matches it firmly. The size field is filled for only some rows; it gives once, few, many or a size class.

>TRBJ1-2|NA|TRBV6-5|TRBD1
CASSRDRGLRGYTF
TGTGCCAGCAGTCGGGACAGGGGGCTGCGGGGCTACACCTTC
>TRBJ2-2|NA|TRBV11-2|NA
CASSPTLGGGPGELFF
TGTGCCAGCAGCCCAACTCTCGGGGGAGGCCCCGGGGAGCTGTTTTTT
>TRBJ2-1|NA|TRBV7-6|TRBD2
CASSSYLAGGSYNEQFF
TGTGCCAGCAGCTCATACCTAGCGGGAGGTTCCTACAATGAGCAGTTCTTC
>TRBJ2-3|once|TRBV4-3|TRBD2
CASSQDAASGITDTQYF
TGCGCCAGCAGCCAAGATGCGGCTAGCGGGATCACAGATACGCAGTATTTT
>TRBJ2-7|NA|TRBV6-2/TRBV6-3|NA
CASSYTANEQYF
TGTGCCAGCAGTTACACGGCGAACGAGCAGTACTTC
>TRBJ2-1|NA|TRBV29-1|NA
CSGVRPLYNEQFF
TGCAGCGGGGTTCGACCCCTTTACAATGAGCAGTTCTTC
>TRBJ1-1|NA|TRBV9|TRBD1
CASSRGQGNTNTEAFF
TGTGCCAGCAGCCGGGGACAGGGGAATACGAACACTGAAGCTTTCTTT
>TRBJ1-2|NA|TRBV7-9|NA
CASSPEVYYGYTF
TGTGCCAGCAGCCCCGAAGTGTACTATGGCTACACCTTC
>TRBJ2-7|NA|TRBV15|NA
CATSRPGEGSYEQYF
TGTGCCACCAGCAGACCCGGGGAAGGGTCGTACGAGCAGTACTTC
>TRBJ2-6|NA|TRBV11-2|NA
CASSHPGHRVAGANVLTF
TGTGCCAGCAGCCACCCGGGACACCGAGTGGCTGGGGCCAACGTCCTGACTTTC
>TRBJ2-1|NA|TRBV19|TRBD2
CASSATSGSVFF
TGTGCCAGTAGTGCAACTAGCGGGAGTGTGTTCTTC
>TRBJ1-1|NA|TRBV6-5|NA
CASRLQGGGSAEAFF
TGTGCCAGCAGGCTACAGGGTGGTGGGTCGGCTGAAGCTTTCTTT
>TRBJ2-3|NA|TRBV5-1|NA
CASSGVTVTDTQYF
TGCGCCAGCAGTGGAGTGACAGTCACAGATACGCAGTATTTT
>TRBJ1-3|NA|TRBV2|TRBD1
CASSEADRDGNTIYF
TGTGCCAGCAGTGAAGCCGACAGGGATGGAAACACCATATATTTT
>TRBJ2-3|NA|TRBV11-3|TRBD2
CASSLGISGGLTDTQYF
TGTGCCAGCAGCTTAGGTATTAGCGGGGGACTCACAGATACGCAGTATTTT
>TRBJ1-4|NA|TRBV6-1|TRBD1
CASSEVDPGTENEKLFF
TGTGCCAGCAGTGAAGTTGACCCCGGGACAGAGAATGAAAAACTGTTTTTT
>TRBJ1-2|NA|TRBV4-3|TRBD1
CASSPDRVRNGYTF
TGCGCCAGCAGCCCTGACAGGGTAAGGAATGGCTACACCTTC
>TRBJ2-1|NA|TRBV11-2|NA
CASSLVNSYNEQFF
TGTGCCAGCAGCTTAGTGAACTCCTACAATGAGCAGTTCTTC
>TRBJ1-1|NA|TRBV9|NA
CASSAGGNTEAFF
TGTGCCAGCAGCGCGGGGGGGAACACTGAAGCTTTCTTT
>TRBJ2-7|NA|TRBV25-1|NA
CASSGTVGLAYEQYF
TGTGCCAGCAGTGGGACCGTTGGCCTAGCCTACGAGCAGTACTTC
>TRBJ2-1|NA|TRBV29-1|TRBD2
CSVEDLASGGGWEQFF
TGCAGCGTTGAAGATCTTGCTAGCGGGGGCGGTTGGGAGCAGTTCTTC
>TRBJ1-5|NA|TRBV7-8|NA
CASSLPGDPQHF
TGTGCCAGCAGCCTCCCCGGAGATCCCCAGCATTTT
>TRBJ2-7|NA|TRBV29-1|NA
CSVESSEPYEQYF
TGCAGCGTTGAGTCTAGCGAGCCCTACGAGCAGTACTTC
>TRBJ1-1|NA|TRBV30|NA
CAWIITEEAFF
TGTGCCTGGATTATAACAGAAGAAGCTTTCTTT
>TRBJ2-3|NA|TRBV10-2|NA
CASSGTDGDTQYF
TGCGCCAGCAGTGGGACAGATGGAGATACGCAGTATTTT
>TRBJ1-6|NA|TRBV4-1|NA
CASSQDVVDNSPLHF
TGCGCCAGCAGCCAAGATGTCGTTGATAATTCACCCCTCCACTTT
>TRBJ2-5|once|TRBV7-9|TRBD1
CASSSSLGQEDSGETQYF
TGTGCCAGCAGCTCCTCTCTCGGACAGGAGGACAGTGGGGAGACCCAGTACTTC